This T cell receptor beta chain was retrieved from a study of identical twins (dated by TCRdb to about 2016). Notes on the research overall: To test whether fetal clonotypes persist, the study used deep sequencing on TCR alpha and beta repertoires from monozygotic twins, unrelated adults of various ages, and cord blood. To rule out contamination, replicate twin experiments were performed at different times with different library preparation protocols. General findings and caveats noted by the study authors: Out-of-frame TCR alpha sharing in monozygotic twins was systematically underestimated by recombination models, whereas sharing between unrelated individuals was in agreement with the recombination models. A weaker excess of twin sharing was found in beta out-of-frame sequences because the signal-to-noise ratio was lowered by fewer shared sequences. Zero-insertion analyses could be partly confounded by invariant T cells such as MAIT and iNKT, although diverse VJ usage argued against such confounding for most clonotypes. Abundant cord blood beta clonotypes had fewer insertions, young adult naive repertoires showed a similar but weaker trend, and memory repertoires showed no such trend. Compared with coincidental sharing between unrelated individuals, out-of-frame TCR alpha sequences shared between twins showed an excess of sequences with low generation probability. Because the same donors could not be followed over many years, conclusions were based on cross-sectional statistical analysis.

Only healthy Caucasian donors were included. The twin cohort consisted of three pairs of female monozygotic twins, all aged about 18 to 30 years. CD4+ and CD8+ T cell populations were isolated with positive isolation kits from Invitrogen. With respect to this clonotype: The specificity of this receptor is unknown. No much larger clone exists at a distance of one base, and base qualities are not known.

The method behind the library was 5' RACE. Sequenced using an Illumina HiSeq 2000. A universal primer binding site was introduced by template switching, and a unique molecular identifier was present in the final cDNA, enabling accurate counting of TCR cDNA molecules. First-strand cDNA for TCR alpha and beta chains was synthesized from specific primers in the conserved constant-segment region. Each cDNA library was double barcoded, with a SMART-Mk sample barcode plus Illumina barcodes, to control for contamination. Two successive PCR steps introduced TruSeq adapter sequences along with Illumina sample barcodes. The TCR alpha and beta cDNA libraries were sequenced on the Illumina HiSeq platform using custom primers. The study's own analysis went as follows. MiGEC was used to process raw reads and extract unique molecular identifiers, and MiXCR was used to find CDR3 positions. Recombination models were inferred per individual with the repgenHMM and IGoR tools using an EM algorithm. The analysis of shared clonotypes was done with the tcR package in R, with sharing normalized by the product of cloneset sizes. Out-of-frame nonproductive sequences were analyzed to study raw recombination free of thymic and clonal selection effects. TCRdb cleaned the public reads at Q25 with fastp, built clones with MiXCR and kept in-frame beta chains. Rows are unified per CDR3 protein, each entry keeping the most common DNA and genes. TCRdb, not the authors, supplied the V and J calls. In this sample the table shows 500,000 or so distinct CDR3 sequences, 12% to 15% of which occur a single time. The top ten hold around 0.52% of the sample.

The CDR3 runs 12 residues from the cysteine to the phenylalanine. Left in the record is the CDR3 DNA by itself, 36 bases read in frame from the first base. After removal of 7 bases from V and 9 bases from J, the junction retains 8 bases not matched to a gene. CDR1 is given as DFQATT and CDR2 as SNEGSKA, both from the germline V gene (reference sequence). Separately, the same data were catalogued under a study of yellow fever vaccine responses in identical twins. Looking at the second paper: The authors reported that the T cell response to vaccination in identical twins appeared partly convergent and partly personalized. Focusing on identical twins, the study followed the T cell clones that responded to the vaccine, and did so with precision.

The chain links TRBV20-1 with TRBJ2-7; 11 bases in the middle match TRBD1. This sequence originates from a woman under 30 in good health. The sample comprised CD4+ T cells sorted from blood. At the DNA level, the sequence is TGCAGTGTACGGACAGGGGGCGCCGGGCAGTACTTC. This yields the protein CSVRTGGAGQYF.